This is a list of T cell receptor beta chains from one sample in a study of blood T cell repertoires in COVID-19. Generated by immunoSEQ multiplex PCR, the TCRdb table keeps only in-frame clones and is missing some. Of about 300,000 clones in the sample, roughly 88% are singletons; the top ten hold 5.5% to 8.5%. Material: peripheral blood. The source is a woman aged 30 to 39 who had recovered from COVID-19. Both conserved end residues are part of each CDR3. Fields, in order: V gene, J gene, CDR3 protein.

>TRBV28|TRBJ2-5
CASSIPAQKAQYF
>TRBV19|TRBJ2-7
CASSIAGQIPYEQYF
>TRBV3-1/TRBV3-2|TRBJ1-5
CASSQSGNQPQHF
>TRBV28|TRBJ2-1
CASSSSSYNEQFF
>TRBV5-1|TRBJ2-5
CASSFNTGGQETQYF
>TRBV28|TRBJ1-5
CASSEDSRTQHF
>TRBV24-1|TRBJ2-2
CATSDLHTGNTGELFF
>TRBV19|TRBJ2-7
CASSILPISLRGIRSYEQYF
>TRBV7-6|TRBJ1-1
CASSRQENTEAFF
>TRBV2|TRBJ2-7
CASSEWEGKPYEQYF